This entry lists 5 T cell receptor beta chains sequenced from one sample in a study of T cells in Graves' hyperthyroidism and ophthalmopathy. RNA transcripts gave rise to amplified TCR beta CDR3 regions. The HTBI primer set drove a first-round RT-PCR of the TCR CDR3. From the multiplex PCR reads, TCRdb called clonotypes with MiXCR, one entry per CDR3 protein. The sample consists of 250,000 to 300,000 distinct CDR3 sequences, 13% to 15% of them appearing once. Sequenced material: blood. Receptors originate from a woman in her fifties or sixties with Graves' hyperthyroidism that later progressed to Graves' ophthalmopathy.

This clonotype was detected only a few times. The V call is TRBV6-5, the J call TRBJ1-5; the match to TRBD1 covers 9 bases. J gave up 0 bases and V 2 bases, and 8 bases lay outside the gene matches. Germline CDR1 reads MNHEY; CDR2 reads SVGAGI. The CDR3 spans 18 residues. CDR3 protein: CASSYQDRGMYSNQPQHF. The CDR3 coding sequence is TGTGCCAGCAGTTACCAGGACAGGGGCATGTATAGCAATCAGCCCCAGCATTTT.

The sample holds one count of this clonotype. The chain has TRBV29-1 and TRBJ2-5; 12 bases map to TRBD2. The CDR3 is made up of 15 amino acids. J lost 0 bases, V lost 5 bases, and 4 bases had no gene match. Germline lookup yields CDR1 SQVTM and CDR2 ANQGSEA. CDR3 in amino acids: CSVSGLAGNQETQYF. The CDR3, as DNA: TGCAGCGTTTCAGGACTAGCGGGGAACCAAGAGACCCAGTACTTC. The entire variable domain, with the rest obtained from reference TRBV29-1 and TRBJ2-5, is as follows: SAVISQKPSRDICQRGTSLTIQCQVDSQVTMMFWYRQQPGQSLTLIATANQGSEATYESGFVIDKFPISRPNLTFSTLTVSNMSPEDSSIYLCSVSGLAGNQETQYFGPGTRLLVL.

CDR3 loop: CASSPLDRSTDTQYF. CDR3 DNA sequence: TGTGCCAGCAGTCCCCTAGACCGTAGCACAGATACGCAGTATTTT. This chain connects TRBV6-1 to TRBJ2-3; D is unresolved. The germline V gene encodes CDR1 MNHNS and CDR2 SASEGT. CDR3 length: 15 amino acids. V was cut by 5 bases and J by 0 bases, with 12 bases left in between.

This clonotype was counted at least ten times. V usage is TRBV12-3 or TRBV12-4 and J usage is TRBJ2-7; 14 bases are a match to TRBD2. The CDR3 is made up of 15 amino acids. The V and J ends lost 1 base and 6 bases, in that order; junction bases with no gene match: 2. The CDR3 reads CASSLGLAGGREQYF. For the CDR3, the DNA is TGTGCCAGCAGTTTAGGACTAGCGGGAGGGCGCGAGCAGTACTTC.

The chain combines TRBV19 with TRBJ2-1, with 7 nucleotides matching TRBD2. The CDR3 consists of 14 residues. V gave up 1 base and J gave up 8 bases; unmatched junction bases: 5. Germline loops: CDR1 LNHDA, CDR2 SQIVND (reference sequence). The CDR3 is CASSIVGEGDEQFF. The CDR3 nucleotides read TGTGCCAGTAGTATAGTTGGGGAGGGCGATGAGCAGTTCTTC. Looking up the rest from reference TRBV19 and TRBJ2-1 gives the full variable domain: DGGITQSPKYLFRKEGQNVTLSCEQNLNHDAMYWYRQDPGQGLRLIYYSQIVNDFQKGDIAEGYSVSREKKESFPLTVTSAQKNPTAFYLCASSIVGEGDEQFFGPGTRLTVL.